This TCR beta chain is from a study of early T cells in non-severe SARS-CoV-2 infection. Study background: Chains were not paired, and sequencing was done on bulk RNA from unsorted whole blood.

Overall study findings and caveats: Missing private and CD4 specificities, VDJdb matching favored anti-spike CD8 responses.

Individual cDNA molecules carried attached unique molecular identifiers. One entry per CDR3 protein results from TCRdb running MiXCR on the 5' RACE reads. The table records around 33,000 distinct CDR3 sequences, about 5% of them present only once. This clonotype showed up many times. Its antigen is as yet unknown. The V and J ends lost 1 base and 6 bases, in that order; junction bases with no gene match: 7. Germline V gene data show CDR1 as SGHDN and CDR2 as FVKESK. The CDR3 runs 15 residues. The rearrangement joins TRBV14 to TRBJ2-7; 9 bases are shared with TRBD1. Sequences were obtained from whole blood. The clonotype comes from an adult who was a healthcare worker with PCR-confirmed SARS-CoV-2 infection or an uninfected control (not recorded which). CDR3 region: CASSQVGTGLLEQYF. CDR3 nucleotide sequence: TGTGCCAGCAGCCAAGTAGGGACAGGGCTGCTCGAGCAGTACTTC.